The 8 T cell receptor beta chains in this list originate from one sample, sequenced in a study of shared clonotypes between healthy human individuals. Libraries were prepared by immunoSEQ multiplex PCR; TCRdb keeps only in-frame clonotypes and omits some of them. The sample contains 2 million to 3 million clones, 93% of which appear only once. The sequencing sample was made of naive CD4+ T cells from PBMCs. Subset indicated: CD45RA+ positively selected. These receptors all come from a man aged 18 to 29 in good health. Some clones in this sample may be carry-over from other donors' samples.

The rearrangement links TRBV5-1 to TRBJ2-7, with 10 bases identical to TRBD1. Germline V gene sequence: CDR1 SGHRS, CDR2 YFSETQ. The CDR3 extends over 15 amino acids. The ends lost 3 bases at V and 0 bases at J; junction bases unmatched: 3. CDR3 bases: TGCGCCAGCAGCTCGACAGGGGGCAACTCCTACGAGCAGTACTTC. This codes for CASSSTGGNSYEQYF. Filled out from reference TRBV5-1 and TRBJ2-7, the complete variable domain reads KAGVTQTPRYLIKTRGQQVTLSCSPISGHRSVSWYQQTPGQGLQFLFEYFSETQRNKGNFPGRFSGRQFSNSRSEMNVSTLELGDSALYLCASSSTGGNSYEQYFGPGTRLTVT.

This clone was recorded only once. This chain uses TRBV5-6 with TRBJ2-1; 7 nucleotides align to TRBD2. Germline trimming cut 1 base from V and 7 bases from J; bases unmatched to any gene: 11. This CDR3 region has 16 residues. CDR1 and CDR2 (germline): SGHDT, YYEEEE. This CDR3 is CASSLRGGRRDNEQFF. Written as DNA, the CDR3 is TGTGCCAGCAGCTTGAGGGGCGGGAGAAGAGATAATGAGCAGTTCTTC. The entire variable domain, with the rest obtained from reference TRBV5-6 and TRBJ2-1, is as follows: DAGVTQSPTHLIKTRGQQVTLRCSPKSGHDTVSWYQQALGQGPQFIFQYYEEEERQRGNFPDRFSGHQFPNYSSELNVNALLLGDSALYLCASSLRGGRRDNEQFFGPGTRLTVL.

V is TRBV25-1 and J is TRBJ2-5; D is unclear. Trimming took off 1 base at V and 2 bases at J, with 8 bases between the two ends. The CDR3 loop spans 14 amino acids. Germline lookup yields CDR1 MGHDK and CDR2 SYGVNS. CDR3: CASSELKKQETQYF. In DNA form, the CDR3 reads TGTGCCAGCAGTGAATTAAAGAAGCAAGAGACCCAGTACTTC.

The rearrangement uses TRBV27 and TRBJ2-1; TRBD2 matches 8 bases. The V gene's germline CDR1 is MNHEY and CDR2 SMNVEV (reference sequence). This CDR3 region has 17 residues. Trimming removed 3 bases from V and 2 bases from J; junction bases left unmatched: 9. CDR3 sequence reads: CASSLGGDGRAYNEQFF. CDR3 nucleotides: TGTGCCAGCAGTTTGGGGGGGGACGGGAGGGCCTACAATGAGCAGTTCTTC.

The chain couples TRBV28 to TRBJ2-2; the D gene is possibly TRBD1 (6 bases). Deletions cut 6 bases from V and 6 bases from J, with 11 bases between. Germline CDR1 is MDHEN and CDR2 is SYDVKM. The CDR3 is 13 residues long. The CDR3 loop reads CASRGAPPGELFF. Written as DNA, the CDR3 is TGTGCCAGCAGGGGGGCTCCGCCCGGGGAGCTGTTTTTT.

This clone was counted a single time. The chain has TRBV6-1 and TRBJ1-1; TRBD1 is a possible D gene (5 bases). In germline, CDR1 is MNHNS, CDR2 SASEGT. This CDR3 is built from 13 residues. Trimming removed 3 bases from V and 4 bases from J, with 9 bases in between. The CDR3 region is CASSEVGPTEAFF. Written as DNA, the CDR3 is TGTGCCAGCAGTGAGGTGGGGCCCACTGAAGCTTTCTTT.

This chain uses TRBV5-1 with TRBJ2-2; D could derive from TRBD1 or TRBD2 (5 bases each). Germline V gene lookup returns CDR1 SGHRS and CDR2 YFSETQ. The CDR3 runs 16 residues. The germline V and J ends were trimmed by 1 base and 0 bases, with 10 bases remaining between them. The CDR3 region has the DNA TGCGCCAGCAGCTTGCCGGGACGGACGAACACCGGGGAGCTGTTTTTT. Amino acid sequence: CASSLPGRTNTGELFF.

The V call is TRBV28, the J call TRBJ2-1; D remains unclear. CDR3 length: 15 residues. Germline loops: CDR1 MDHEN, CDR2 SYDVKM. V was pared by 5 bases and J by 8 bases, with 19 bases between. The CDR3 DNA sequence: TGTGCCAGCAGTCCTACGAGACTCCTGGTCTATGAGCAGTTCTTC. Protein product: CASSPTRLLVYEQFF.